This is a list of T cell receptor beta chains from one sample in a study of CD8+CD57+ T cells in acquired aplastic anemia. TCRdb reanalysed the reads using MiXCR and keeps one entry per CDR3 protein. This table holds a few hundred thousand distinct CDR3 sequences, around 60% found once. The sample comprised sorted CD4+, CD8+, or CD8+CD57+ T cells (not recorded which) from PBMCs. All receptors derive from a human donor in good health. Both conserved end residues are part of each CDR3. Each record gives: J gene, clone size, D gene, V gene, CDR3 length, CDR3 DNA, CDR3 protein. A D gene is named only where the DNA matches it firmly. Clone size is stated in some rows and not others, as once, few, many or a class when expanded.

TRBJ1-1 | many | NA | TRBV7-6 | 15 | TGTGCCAGCAGCTTAGAAACGGGGGAGAGTACTGAAGCTTTCTTT | CASSLETGESTEAFF
TRBJ2-2 | NA | NA | TRBV19 | 15 | TGTGCCAGTAACCCCCATCAGTACGAGACCGGGGAGCTGTTTTTT | CASNPHQYETGELFF
TRBJ2-7 | NA | NA | TRBV19 | 15 | TGTGCCAGTAGTCATGAGGGGACACAGAACTACGAGCAGTACTTC | CASSHEGTQNYEQYF
TRBJ1-5 | NA | TRBD1 | TRBV10-3 | 12 | TGTGCCATCGGGACAGGGGATCAGCCCCAGCATTTT | CAIGTGDQPQHF
TRBJ2-2 | NA | NA | TRBV20-1 | 12 | TGCAGTGTAACGGGGAACACCGGGGAGCTGTTTTTT | CSVTGNTGELFF
TRBJ1-5 | NA | NA | TRBV24-1 | 13 | TGTGCCACCAGTGAGGATGACAGCCACTTCCAGCATTTT | CATSEDDSHFQHF
TRBJ1-1 | NA | NA | TRBV5-5 | 15 | TGTGCCAGCAGCATTAGACTTCTCGTTGACACTGAAGCTTTCTTT | CASSIRLLVDTEAFF
TRBJ2-5 | NA | NA | TRBV15 | 14 | TGTGCCACCAGCAGGGGAGGACAGTTAGAGACCCAGTACTTC | CATSRGGQLETQYF
TRBJ1-6 | NA | TRBD1 | TRBV6-5 | 17 | TGTGCCAGCAGTTACTCTTCCAGGGGGAATGGAATTTCACCCCTCCACTTT | CASSYSSRGNGISPLHF
TRBJ1-6 | many | NA | TRBV4-1 | 14 | TGCGCCAGCAGCGGAGGGATATATGGTTCACCCCTCCACTTT | CASSGGIYGSPLHF
TRBJ2-7 | NA | NA | TRBV24-1 | 13 | TGTGCCACCAGTGATTTATGGATCTACGAGCAGTACTTC | CATSDLWIYEQYF
TRBJ1-1 | many | NA | TRBV29-1 | 13 | TGCAGCGCTGGGACACTGAGGGCGCCAGGGACTTTCTTT | CSAGTLRAPGTFF
TRBJ2-3 | NA | TRBD2 | TRBV20-1 | 15 | TGCAGTGCCAGCAGCTTAACTAGCGACACAGATACGCAGTATTTT | CSASSLTSDTDTQYF
TRBJ2-1 | NA | NA | TRBV20-1 | 13 | TGCAGTGCTAACCAGGCGAGAGGCAATGAGCAGTTCTTC | CSANQARGNEQFF
TRBJ2-5 | few | NA | TRBV18 | 12 | TGTGCCAGCTCACCCCTCGGAGAGACCCAGTACTTC | CASSPLGETQYF
TRBJ2-7 | NA | NA | TRBV5-1 | 12 | TGCGCCAGCAGCTTGGTGTGGGATGTGCAGTACTTC | CASSLVWDVQYF
TRBJ1-2 | NA | TRBD1 | TRBV20-1 | 17 | TGCAGTATCCCGGGGACAGGGGGCGGCAGGTCGACCTATGGCTACACCTTC | CSIPGTGGGRSTYGYTF
TRBJ1-3 | NA | NA | TRBV19 | 14 | TGTGCCAGTAGTCCGAGGGTGTCTGGAAACACCATATATTTT | CASSPRVSGNTIYF
TRBJ2-2 | NA | NA | TRBV20-1 | 12 | TGCAGTGCTAGACCCCACACCGGGGAGCTGTTTTTT | CSARPHTGELFF
TRBJ1-5 | NA | NA | TRBV29-1 | 13 | TGCAGCGTACAGGGAGATTTTAGACAGCCCCAGCATTTT | CSVQGDFRQPQHF
TRBJ1-1 | NA | TRBD1 | TRBV29-1 | 12 | TGCAGCGCCGGGACAGGGACAACTGAAGCTTTCTTT | CSAGTGTTEAFF
TRBJ2-7 | NA | NA | TRBV10-3 | 15 | TGTGCCATCAGTGAAGTACCCGGGACCCAAGGGGAGCAGTACTTC | CAISEVPGTQGEQYF
TRBJ2-1 | NA | NA | TRBV24-1 | 16 | TGTGCCACCAGTGATTTCAGGGGATCGGGGATCAATGAGCAGTTCTTC | CATSDFRGSGINEQFF
TRBJ2-7 | NA | TRBD1 | TRBV20-1 | 15 | TGCAGTGCTACCTCCCGGGGACAGGGTAACTACGAGCAGTACTTC | CSATSRGQGNYEQYF
TRBJ1-6 | once | TRBD1 | TRBV5-1 | 13 | TGCGCCAGCCGGGACAGCCCCAATTCACCCCTCCACTTT | CASRDSPNSPLHF
TRBJ1-5 | many | NA | TRBV20-1 | 15 | TGCAGTGCTAGTTTAGCACCGGGTGGCAATCAGCCCCAGCATTTT | CSASLAPGGNQPQHF
TRBJ2-7 | NA | TRBD1 | TRBV15 | 16 | TGTGTCACTAGCAGTTCCATCGGGACAGGAAACTACGAGCAGTACTTC | CVTSSSIGTGNYEQYF
TRBJ2-1 | NA | NA | TRBV5-6 | 12 | TGTGCCAGCAGCTTACTGGCCAATGAGCAGTTCTTC | CASSLLANEQFF